Listed here are 32 T cell receptor beta chains from one sample, sequenced in a study of technical replicates of blood from several donors. Clones were read by immunoSEQ multiplex PCR, and TCRdb kept only the in-frame ones, dropping some. The sample carries 84,000 or so clones, 90% to 95% recorded once. The sample comprised T cells isolated from PBMCs. The receptors shown here come from a human donor in good health.

The chain employs TRBV19 and TRBJ2-3; possibly TRBD2 for D (6 bases). This CDR3 spans 17 amino acids. Germline loops: CDR1 LNHDA, CDR2 SQIVND (reference sequence). V gave up 0 bases and J gave up 4 bases, with 17 bases separating them. The CDR3 bases are TGTGCCAGTAGTATAGATCTATGGAGGGGTCGATCAGATACGCAGTATTTT. This encodes CASSIDLWRGRSDTQYF.

The chain uses TRBV29-1 and TRBJ2-2, with 8 bases lining up with TRBD1. Losses at the gene ends were 5 bases for V and 0 bases for J; bases not matched to a gene: 8. From germline, CDR1 is SQVTM and CDR2 ANQGSEA. The CDR3 consists of 16 residues. CDR3 protein: CSVIPGQGANTGELFF. CDR3 sequence (DNA): TGCAGCGTTATACCTGGACAGGGCGCGAACACCGGGGAGCTGTTTTTT.

The V call is TRBV23-1, the J call TRBJ2-6; 9 nucleotides match TRBD1. TRBV23-1 is marked as an open reading frame, function uncertain. Trimming removed 6 bases from V and 1 base from J; junction bases left unmatched: 7. The CDR3 is 17 residues long. CDR3 in amino acids: CASRTGGAESGANVLTF. In DNA form, the CDR3 reads TGCGCCAGCAGAACAGGGGGCGCTGAATCTGGGGCCAACGTCCTGACTTTC.

The chain has TRBV6-1 and TRBJ1-2; D is undetermined. The CDR3 length is 13 residues. Trimming removed 2 bases at V and 3 bases at J, with 7 bases between. The V gene's germline CDR1 is MNHNS and CDR2 SASEGT. The CDR3 protein is CASSEISHYGYTF. Here the CDR3 DNA reads TGTGCCAGCAGTGAAATATCCCACTATGGCTACACCTTC.

This chain links TRBV7-8 with TRBJ2-5; 10 positions match TRBD1. J lost 5 bases, V lost 5 bases, and 17 bases had no gene match. Per germline, CDR1 SGHVS and CDR2 FQNEAQ. The CDR3 runs to 18 residues. DNA for the CDR3: TGTGCCAGCAGCCCCACTCGAACCGGGACAGGGGCCGTCGAGACCCAGTACTTC. Its protein is CASSPTRTGTGAVETQYF. Based on the CDR3 plus reference TRBV7-8 and TRBJ2-5, the full variable domain is GAGVSQSPRYKVAKRGQDVALRCDPISGHVSLFWYQQALGQGPEFLTYFQNEAQLDKSGLPSDRFFAERPEGSVSTLKIQRTQQEDSAVYLCASSPTRTGTGAVETQYFGPGTRLLVL.

This clone was found once. V is TRBV5-1 and J is TRBJ2-2, with D tentatively TRBD1 (6 bases). There are 15 residues in the CDR3. Trimming removed 0 bases from V and 7 bases from J, with 13 bases in between. Looked up from germline, CDR1 is SGHRS and CDR2 is YFSETQ. The DNA of the CDR3 is TGCGCCAGCAGCTTGGACAGGGCGTATCGCGGGGAGCTGTTTTTT. Protein product: CASSLDRAYRGELFF.

The chain has TRBV30 and TRBJ2-2; TRBD1 agrees at 8 bases. The junction had 7 bases not matched to a gene; V was cut back by 0 bases and J by 7 bases. Germline lookup yields CDR1 GTSNPN and CDR2 SVGIG (reference sequence). This CDR3 comprises 15 residues. For the CDR3, the DNA is TGTGCCTGGAGTGTATCAGGGGGCGCGGGCGGGGAGCTGTTTTTT. This encodes CAWSVSGGAGGELFF.

V and J are TRBV30 and TRBJ1-1; the match to TRBD1 covers 7 bases. Germline V gene lookup returns CDR1 GTSNPN and CDR2 SVGIG (reference sequence). With 0 bases clipped from V and 4 bases from J, the junction kept 14 bases outside the gene matches. This CDR3 has 17 residues. The CDR3 is CAWSVYKGGVSVTEAFF. CDR3 DNA: TGTGCCTGGAGTGTGTATAAAGGGGGCGTATCGGTCACTGAAGCTTTCTTT.

The chain uses TRBV19 and TRBJ1-5; TRBD1 aligns across 9 bases. Germline lookup yields CDR1 LNHDA and CDR2 SQIVND (reference sequence). V trimming: 2 bases; J trimming: 2 bases; junction bases outside the gene matches: 4. CDR3 length equals 16 residues. The DNA for the CDR3 is TGTGCCAGTAGTATAACAGGGGGCCGGGGCAATCAGCCCCAGCATTTT. Encoded protein: CASSITGGRGNQPQHF.

This chain joins TRBV5-4 and TRBJ1-2, with a weak D call TRBD1 (5 bases). The CDR3 totals 15 residues. CDR1 SGHNT and CDR2 YYREEE come from the germline V gene (reference sequence). The germline V and J ends were trimmed by 0 bases and 4 bases, with 13 bases remaining between them. CDR3 sequence (DNA): TGTGCCAGCAGCTTGGGGGCCAGACAGCCCTATGGCTACACCTTC. Encoded protein: CASSLGARQPYGYTF.

The genes are TRBV7-9 and TRBJ1-6; TRBD1 matches at 7 bases. Germline V gene sequence: CDR1 SEHNR, CDR2 FQNEAQ (reference sequence). This CDR3 is built from 16 residues. Germline trimming cut 7 bases from V and 3 bases from J; bases unmatched to any gene: 9. CDR3 sequence (DNA): TGTGCCAGCACCCACAGGCAGGGGGTCTATAATTCACCCCTCCACTTT. It yields the protein CASTHRQGVYNSPLHF.

V gene TRBV6-6 combines with J gene TRBJ2-1; perhaps TRBD2 as D (6 bases). In germline, CDR1 is MNHNY, CDR2 SVGAGI (reference sequence). Deletions cut 7 bases from V and 4 bases from J, with 11 bases between. This CDR3 has 13 amino acids. CDR3 DNA: TGTGCCAGCACCACCGGGACTTACAATGAGCAGTTCTTC. Translation gives CASTTGTYNEQFF.

This chain connects TRBV30 to TRBJ1-2; 7 nucleotides line up with TRBD1. V gave up 4 bases and J gave up 6 bases; unmatched junction bases: 11. The CDR3 covers 14 residues. Germline V lookup: CDR1 GTSNPN, CDR2 SVGIG (reference sequence). The CDR3, as DNA: TGTGCCTGGAAGAGTACCGGTACAGGGGATGGCTACACCTTC. It yields the protein CAWKSTGTGDGYTF.

The chain uses TRBV4-2 and TRBJ1-4; TRBD1 matches at 12 bases. The V and J ends lost 3 bases and 4 bases, in that order; junction bases with no gene match: 3. Germline values: CDR1 LGHNA, CDR2 YNFKEQ. CDR3 length: 16 amino acids. CDR3 residues: CASSQGTGGFNEKLFF. CDR3 nucleotides: TGTGCCAGCAGCCAGGGGACAGGGGGCTTTAATGAAAAACTGTTTTTT.

This clone has only a few counts. The chain couples TRBV6-5 to TRBJ1-5; 8 positions agree with TRBD1. Germline V gene sequence: CDR1 MNHEY, CDR2 SVGAGI. The length of the CDR3 is 13 residues. V shed 6 bases and J 9 bases; nucleotides not matched to a gene: 7. The CDR3: CASSNNRGSPQHF. The CDR3 coding sequence is TGTGCCAGCAGCAATAACAGGGGGTCGCCCCAGCATTTT.

Here the CDR3 reads CAISDRQGGEQYF. DNA of the CDR3: TGTGCCATCAGTGATCGCCAGGGAGGCGAGCAGTACTTC. The chain recombines TRBV10-3 with TRBJ2-7; the D gene is possibly TRBD2 (6 bases). The CDR3 is made up of 13 amino acids. Germline loops: CDR1 ENHRY, CDR2 SYGVKD. Between the trimmed V and J ends, which lost 3 bases and 6 bases, there was a span of 12 bases.

This rearrangement joins TRBV10-3 to TRBJ2-3; 7 nucleotides agree with TRBD1. This CDR3 spans 15 amino acids. Germline CDR1 reads ENHRY; CDR2 reads SYGVKD. V gave up 5 bases and J gave up 4 bases; unmatched junction bases: 9. The CDR3 DNA is TGTGCCATCAGTACAGGGGCATCATATTCAGATACGCAGTATTTT. This encodes CAISTGASYSDTQYF.

The J gene is TRBJ2-2, the V gene TRBV5-6; D gene uncertain. Germline assignment: CDR1 SGHDT and CDR2 YYEEEE. CDR3 length: 13 residues. Between the trimmed V and J ends, which lost 4 bases and 1 base, there was a span of 5 bases. CDR3 loop: CASSLLNTGELFF. In DNA form, the CDR3 reads TGTGCCAGCAGCCTCCTGAACACCGGGGAGCTGTTTTTT.

This clone was observed a handful of times. This chain uses TRBV30 with TRBJ1-2, with D uncertain. V shed 5 bases and J shed 4 bases, with 14 bases lying between them. Germline CDR1 and CDR2: GTSNPN and SVGIG (reference sequence). The CDR3 is made up of 13 amino acids. CDR3 sequence reads: CAWGRGDIYGYTF. CDR3 nucleotides: TGTGCCTGGGGTAGAGGTGATATCTATGGCTACACCTTC.

The V call is TRBV28, the J call TRBJ1-1; maybe TRBD1 (5 bases). Germline V gives CDR1 MDHEN, CDR2 SYDVKM. This CDR3 comprises 14 residues. The V and J ends lost 3 bases and 4 bases respectively, with 12 bases between them. As DNA, the CDR3 is TGTGCCAGCAGTTTCAGGGTGGTTGGCACTGAAGCTTTCTTT. This encodes CASSFRVVGTEAFF. Filled out from reference TRBV28 and TRBJ1-1, the complete variable domain reads DVKVTQSSRYLVKRTGEKVFLECVQDMDHENMFWYRQDPGLGLRLIYFSYDVKMKEKGDIPEGYSVSREKKERFSLILESASTNQTSMYLCASSFRVVGTEAFFGQGTRLTVV.

CDR3 in amino acids: CASSFAGQETQYF. In DNA, the CDR3 is TGTGCCAGCAGCTTTGCAGGGCAAGAGACCCAGTACTTC. The chain is built from TRBV11-1 and TRBJ2-5, with a tentative D call TRBD1 (5 bases). The germline V gene encodes CDR1 SGHAT and CDR2 FQDESV (reference sequence). The CDR3 spans 13 residues. The V end was cut by 3 bases, the J end by 2 bases, with 7 bases between.

The CDR3 is CASSLAGGKSKNIQYF. The DNA for the CDR3 is TGTGCCAGCAGCTTAGCAGGGGGCAAGTCCAAAAACATTCAGTACTTC. The chain employs TRBV7-9 and TRBJ2-4; 7 bases match TRBD1. The CDR3 extends over 16 amino acids. Germline V gene lookup returns CDR1 SEHNR and CDR2 FQNEAQ (reference sequence). Unmatched junction bases numbered 4, after V lost 0 bases and J lost 2 bases.

This chain connects TRBV28 to TRBJ2-5; 10 bases map to TRBD1. The CDR3 is 16 residues long. Germline CDR1 MDHEN, CDR2 SYDVKM. With 5 bases clipped from V and 5 bases from J, the junction kept 11 bases outside the gene matches. CDR3 nucleotide sequence: TGTGCCAGCAGTAACCCGGGACAGGGGCGGGGGGAGACCCAGTACTTC. It yields the protein CASSNPGQGRGETQYF.

The V gene is TRBV4-1, the J gene TRBJ2-3; 14 bases align to TRBD2. The CDR3 sequence is 18 residues long. With 2 bases clipped from V and 0 bases from J, the junction kept 4 bases outside the gene matches. Germline V gene sequence: CDR1 MGHRA, CDR2 YSYEKL. CDR3 sequence: CASSQQGTSGGSTDTQYF. The CDR3, as DNA: TGCGCCAGCAGCCAACAAGGGACTAGCGGGGGCAGCACAGATACGCAGTATTTT.

The V call is TRBV19, the J call TRBJ1-1; D might be TRBD1 (6 bases). The CDR3 extends over 16 amino acids. V gave up 5 bases and J gave up 5 bases, with 21 bases separating them. Germline CDR1 and CDR2: LNHDA and SQIVND (reference sequence). The DNA of the CDR3 is TGTGCCAGTAGTCGAGGGGTGTTGGGGGCGGGTACTGAAGCTTTCTTT. It specifies CASSRGVLGAGTEAFF.

CDR3 protein: CASSSRDRDSGELFF. CDR3 in DNA: TGTGCCAGCAGCTCCCGGGACAGGGATTCCGGGGAGCTGTTTTTT. The rearrangement uses TRBV7-8 and TRBJ2-2; 9 nucleotides align to TRBD1. The CDR3 loop spans 15 amino acids. Per the germline V gene, CDR1 is SGHVS and CDR2 is FQNEAQ. V lost 4 bases and J lost 6; bases outside the gene matches: 6.

J is TRBJ1-2 and V is TRBV6-6; 8 nucleotides align to TRBD1. In germline, CDR1 is MNHNY, CDR2 SVGAGI (reference sequence). After removal of 6 bases from V and 4 bases from J, the junction contained 4 bases not matched to a gene. The CDR3 contains 13 residues. CDR3 coding DNA: TGTGCCAGCAGCCAGGGGGCGGTCTATGGCTACACCTTC. It is translated as CASSQGAVYGYTF.

The chain joins TRBV5-1 to TRBJ2-2; 8 nucleotides line up with TRBD1. Per the germline V gene, CDR1 is SGHRS and CDR2 is YFSETQ. Germline trimming cut 1 base from V and 1 base from J; bases unmatched to any gene: 12. This CDR3 region has 19 residues. The CDR3 DNA sequence: TGCGCCAGCAGCTTGTTTGGATTTATTGGACAGGGGAACACCGGGGAGCTGTTTTTT. Protein sequence: CASSLFGFIGQGNTGELFF.

This clone was observed a few times. The V gene is TRBV27, the J gene TRBJ2-1; 16 bases are a match to TRBD2. Germline-derived CDR1 and CDR2 are MNHEY and SMNVEV (reference sequence). The V segment lost 2 bases and the J segment 9 bases; nucleotides outside the gene matches: 10. This CDR3 is 18 amino acids long. The CDR3 region has the DNA TGTGCCAGCAGTTTAGTGGGACTAGCGGGAGGGCCAAGTAGTGAGCAGTTCTTC. Amino acid sequence: CASSLVGLAGGPSSEQFF.

The gene calls are TRBV6-6 and TRBJ1-2; 7 nucleotides agree with TRBD1. Per the germline V gene, CDR1 is MNHNY and CDR2 is SVGAGI (reference sequence). J was trimmed by 7 bases and V by 0 bases; bases with no gene match: 8. This CDR3 has 15 amino acids. The CDR3: CASSYSSTGEGGYTF. DNA for the CDR3: TGTGCCAGCAGTTACTCGAGCACAGGGGAAGGTGGCTACACCTTC.

The chain carries TRBV15 and TRBJ2-7, with 8 bases matching TRBD2. V lost 1 base and J lost 4; bases outside the gene matches: 6. Germline assignment: CDR1 LNHNV and CDR2 YYDKDF (reference sequence). CDR3 length: 15 amino acids. The CDR3 region has the DNA TGTGCCACCAGCAGAGTTCGGGGGGGGGATTACGAGCAGTACTTC. This sequence encodes CATSRVRGGDYEQYF.

The genes are TRBV6-5 and TRBJ1-1; no clear D. Germline V gene sequence: CDR1 MNHEY, CDR2 SVGAGI. The CDR3 runs to 12 residues. Trimming took off 2 bases at V and 4 bases at J, with 5 bases between the two ends. As DNA, the CDR3 is TGTGCCAGCAGTTACGGCACCACTGAAGCTTTCTTT. Translating it yields CASSYGTTEAFF.